One T cell receptor beta chain is described in this entry. The specificity of this receptor is unknown. Per-base quality was not reported, and no clone a single base away is much larger than it. The data originate from a study of shared clonotypes between healthy human individuals (TCRdb year 2020). The study in broad terms: A few men and two women, aged 18 to 49 years, made up the cohort. Each donor's leukapheresis produced roughly between roughly 0.85 and 9 billion PBMCs. To increase sequencing depth and limit assay-specific biases, different laboratories used diverse techniques to prepare libraries and sequence TCR repertoires. The study deeply sequenced blood TCR repertoires of five healthy adults to estimate repertoire size and the extent of clonotype sharing between individuals. What the study reported, not specific to this receptor: Because the study included a small number of donors, the genetic and exposure-history diversity represented was limited. Based on pairwise subsampling, the degree of clonotype sharing among donors was expected to be affected by sequencing depth. Only blood was sampled, and tissue TCR repertoires likely differ from those in blood.

Using the deep immunoSEQ assay, multiplex PCR amplified TCR CDR3 regions from genomic DNA. Extracted genomic DNA from each cell subset was distributed evenly across all wells of several immunoSEQ 96-well plates, and each plate was treated as a replicate. Each replicate PCR for unsorted PBMC received roughly 290 ng genomic DNA, equal to around 30,000 T cell genomes. Ten immunoSEQ deep assay plates were used to sequence unsorted PBMC genomic DNA. The purified libraries were quantified using a Qubit 3.0 fluorometer, sized with a Bioanalyzer 2100, and then quantified again using the KAPA Library Quantification kit. Each immunoSEQ 96-well plate was sequenced on its own single-read 150-cycle Illumina NextSeq 550 flow cell. On the study's bioinformatics: Because the immunoSEQ output held only junctional sequences and lacked quality scores, the filtering could not match the filtering applied to full-length reads. To assign V/J genes and CDR3, sequences were annotated against IMGT germline references using PyIR, a Python wrapper for IgBLAST v1.9. Any read was removed if the V/J assignment was weak (E-value above 1e-6), the CDR3 was missing, or the read contained stop codons, out-of-frame junctions, or ambiguous translated residues. V3J clonotypes were defined as sequences sharing an identical inferred V gene, J gene, and CDR3 amino acid sequence. Percentage overlap between repertoires was computed as shared unique clonotypes divided by the size of the smaller repertoire. Richness of each repertoire was evaluated using RTK rarefaction, the Chao1 estimator, and Recon v2.1 estimates of unobserved clonotypes. This is the immuneACCESS table as TCRdb keeps it, with only in-frame sequences that have V and J called. A part of the clones is gone; compared with another copy, unresolved V genes explain less than half, and the rest is unexplained. V and J calls and clone size are given by that table; D and trimming were obtained from the DNA. Here the sample has about 470,000 clones; roughly 80% occur a single time. The ten largest clones capture less than 15% of the sample.

At the junction V is shortened by 1 base and J by 2 bases; bases outside the gene matches: 11. The germline V gene encodes CDR1 SGHDT and CDR2 YYEEEE. CDR3 length: 18 amino acids, cysteine to phenylalanine. Here the CDR3 DNA is all that survives: 54 bases in frame from base 1. The donors were healthy, HIV-negative adults with no recently reported acute infections or vaccinations. Every donor was a Caucasian adult residing in Nashville, Tennessee, USA. In the unsorted samples, roughly 90 million PBMCs were counted, and genomic DNA was extracted using the QIAamp DNA Blood Mini kit. Blood was obtained by leukapheresis, after which PBMCs were separated by Ficoll-Histopaque density gradient centrifugation and cryopreserved in liquid nitrogen vapor phase.

The source material was PBMCs. This receptor was obtained from a woman aged 40 to 50 in good health. Some clones in this sample may be carry-over from other donors' samples. This sequence uses TRBV5-6 and TRBJ1-5, and TRBD1 matches 8 of the central bases. The CDR3 protein: CASSLYDRGRGGNQPQHF. In nucleotides, the sequence is TGTGCCAGCAGCTTGTATGACAGGGGCCGAGGGGGCAATCAGCCCCAGCATTTT.